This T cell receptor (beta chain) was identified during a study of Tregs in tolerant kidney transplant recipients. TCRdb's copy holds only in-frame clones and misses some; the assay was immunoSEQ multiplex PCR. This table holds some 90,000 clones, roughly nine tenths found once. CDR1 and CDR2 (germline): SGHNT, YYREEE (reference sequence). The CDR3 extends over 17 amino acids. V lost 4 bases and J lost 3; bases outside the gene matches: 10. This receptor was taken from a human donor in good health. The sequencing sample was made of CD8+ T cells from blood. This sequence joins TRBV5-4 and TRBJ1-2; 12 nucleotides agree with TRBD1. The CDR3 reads CASSPGTGGKVDYGYTF. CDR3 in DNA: TGTGCCAGCAGCCCTGGGACAGGGGGCAAGGTGGACTATGGCTACACCTTC.